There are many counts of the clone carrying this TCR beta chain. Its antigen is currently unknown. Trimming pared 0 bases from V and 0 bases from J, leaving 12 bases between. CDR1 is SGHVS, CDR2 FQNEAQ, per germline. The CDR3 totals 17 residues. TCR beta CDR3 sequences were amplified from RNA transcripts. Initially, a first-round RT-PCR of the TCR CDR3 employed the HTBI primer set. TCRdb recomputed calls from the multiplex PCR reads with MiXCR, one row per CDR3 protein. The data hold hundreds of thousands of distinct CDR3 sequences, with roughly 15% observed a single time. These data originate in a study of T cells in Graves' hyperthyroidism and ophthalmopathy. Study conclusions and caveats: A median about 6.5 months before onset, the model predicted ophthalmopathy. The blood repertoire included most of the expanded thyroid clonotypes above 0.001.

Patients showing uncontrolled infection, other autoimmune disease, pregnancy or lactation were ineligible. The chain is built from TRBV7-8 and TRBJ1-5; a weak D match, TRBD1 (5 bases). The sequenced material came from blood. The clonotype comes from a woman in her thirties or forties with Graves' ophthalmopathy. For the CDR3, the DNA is TGTGCCAGCAGCTTAGCCAGGGCTGGGTTTAGCAATCAGCCCCAGCATTTT. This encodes CASSLARAGFSNQPQHF.